These T cell receptor beta chains were read from a single sample in a study of vaccination effects on CD4 cells after COVID-19. Repertoires were generated with immunoSEQ multiplex PCR, while TCRdb's copy carries only in-frame clones and drops some. This table has approximately 61,000 clones, around four fifths appearing once. Their recognized antigens are unknown. Specimen: CD4+ T cells from PBMCs cultured without peptide, collected after COVID-19 vaccination. These receptors were taken from a human donor who received a COVID-19 vaccine. CDR3s include the opening cysteine and the closing phenylalanine or tryptophan. The order of the fields is V gene, clone size, D gene, J gene, CDR3 protein, CDR3 DNA. A D gene is named only where the DNA matches it firmly. Expanded clones are given a class, and other clones once, few, many or no size at all.

v_call: TRBV30
clone_size: NA
d_call: TRBD2
j_call: TRBJ2-1
cdr3_aa: CAWKGGLDNEQFF
cdr3_nt: TGTGCCTGGAAGGGAGGGTTGGACAATGAGCAGTTCTTC

v_call: TRBV7-9
clone_size: NA
d_call: NA
j_call: TRBJ2-7
cdr3_aa: CASSPATGGLGSYEQYF
cdr3_nt: TGTGCCAGCAGCCCTGCGACGGGGGGCTTGGGTTCCTACGAGCAGTACTTC

v_call: TRBV15
clone_size: NA
d_call: TRBD2
j_call: TRBJ2-3
cdr3_aa: CATSSLLGLAGTDTQYF
cdr3_nt: TGTGCCACCAGCAGTCTCCTGGGACTAGCGGGAACAGATACGCAGTATTTT

v_call: TRBV30
clone_size: few
d_call: NA
j_call: TRBJ1-2
cdr3_aa: CALGPRGLRYGYTF
cdr3_nt: TGTGCCTTGGGACCACGAGGTCTACGCTATGGCTACACCTTC

v_call: TRBV6-5
clone_size: NA
d_call: NA
j_call: TRBJ1-1
cdr3_aa: CASSPTGGDTEAFF
cdr3_nt: TGTGCCAGCAGCCCCACGGGCGGAGACACTGAAGCTTTCTTT

v_call: TRBV15
clone_size: NA
d_call: NA
j_call: TRBJ1-2
cdr3_aa: CATSRAGVYGYTF
cdr3_nt: TGTGCCACCAGCAGAGCAGGCGTCTATGGCTACACCTTC

v_call: TRBV28
clone_size: NA
d_call: TRBD1
j_call: TRBJ2-1
cdr3_aa: CASSPGQGAGNEQFF
cdr3_nt: TGTGCCAGCAGTCCGGGACAGGGGGCGGGAAATGAGCAGTTCTTC

v_call: TRBV30
clone_size: NA
d_call: TRBD1
j_call: TRBJ1-6
cdr3_aa: CAWTGGNSPLHF
cdr3_nt: TGTGCCTGGACAGGGGGAAATTCACCCCTCCACTTT

v_call: TRBV25-1
clone_size: NA
d_call: NA
j_call: TRBJ1-6
cdr3_aa: CASSGLTRDSPLHF
cdr3_nt: TGTGCCAGCAGTGGATTAACCAGGGATTCACCCCTCCACTTT

v_call: TRBV30
clone_size: NA
d_call: NA
j_call: TRBJ1-6
cdr3_aa: CAWSRSGAFYNSPLHF
cdr3_nt: TGTGCCTGGAGTCGGTCAGGGGCCTTCTATAATTCACCCCTCCACTTT

v_call: TRBV5-1
clone_size: NA
d_call: NA
j_call: TRBJ1-4
cdr3_aa: CASSLGGPRNEKLFF
cdr3_nt: TGCGCCAGCAGCTTGGGCGGCCCTCGTAATGAAAAACTGTTTTTT

v_call: TRBV11-2
clone_size: NA
d_call: NA
j_call: TRBJ2-3
cdr3_aa: CASSPNQRASTDTQYF
cdr3_nt: TGTGCCAGCAGCCCCAATCAACGGGCTAGCACAGATACGCAGTATTTT

v_call: TRBV11-2
clone_size: NA
d_call: NA
j_call: TRBJ2-7
cdr3_aa: CASSQGRSYEQYF
cdr3_nt: TGTGCCAGCAGCCAGGGCCGGTCCTACGAGCAGTACTTC

v_call: TRBV5-1
clone_size: NA
d_call: NA
j_call: TRBJ2-7
cdr3_aa: CASSPLGLLYEQYF
cdr3_nt: TGCGCCAGCAGCCCTTTAGGGCTACTCTACGAGCAGTACTTC

v_call: TRBV5-1
clone_size: NA
d_call: NA
j_call: TRBJ1-1
cdr3_aa: CASSLEGVTEAFF
cdr3_nt: TGCGCCAGCAGCTTGGAAGGGGTAACTGAAGCTTTCTTT

v_call: TRBV27
clone_size: NA
d_call: NA
j_call: TRBJ1-2
cdr3_aa: CASSPRRGVNYGYTF
cdr3_nt: TGTGCCAGCAGTCCCCGCCGGGGTGTTAACTATGGCTACACCTTC

v_call: TRBV6-5
clone_size: NA
d_call: TRBD2
j_call: TRBJ2-1
cdr3_aa: CASSYLGTSGYNEQFF
cdr3_nt: TGTGCCAGCAGTTACCTCGGGACTAGCGGTTACAATGAGCAGTTCTTC

v_call: TRBV7-2
clone_size: NA
d_call: NA
j_call: TRBJ1-6
cdr3_aa: CASSNQREGSYNSPLHF
cdr3_nt: TGTGCCAGCAGCAATCAGCGGGAGGGCTCCTATAATTCACCCCTCCACTTT

v_call: TRBV28
clone_size: NA
d_call: TRBD1
j_call: TRBJ1-1
cdr3_aa: CASSSTLGSRGRTEAFF
cdr3_nt: TGTGCCAGCAGTTCCACCCTTGGAAGCAGGGGGAGGACTGAAGCTTTCTTT

v_call: TRBV25-1
clone_size: few
d_call: NA
j_call: TRBJ1-3
cdr3_aa: CASSDPGAGSGNTIYF
cdr3_nt: TGTGCCAGCAGTGACCCCGGGGCAGGGTCCGGAAACACCATATATTTT

v_call: TRBV2
clone_size: few
d_call: TRBD2
j_call: TRBJ2-3
cdr3_aa: CASRKTSGLTDTQYF
cdr3_nt: TGTGCCAGCCGAAAGACTAGCGGGCTTACAGATACGCAGTATTTT

v_call: TRBV5-4
clone_size: NA
d_call: TRBD1
j_call: TRBJ1-2
cdr3_aa: CASSRPTGGLDYGYTF
cdr3_nt: TGTGCCAGCAGCCGCCCGACAGGGGGGTTAGACTATGGCTACACCTTC

v_call: TRBV30
clone_size: NA
d_call: NA
j_call: TRBJ2-7
cdr3_aa: CAWRRDPPIGQYF
cdr3_nt: TGTGCCTGGAGGAGGGATCCGCCGATAGGGCAGTACTTC

v_call: TRBV7-9
clone_size: few
d_call: NA
j_call: TRBJ1-2
cdr3_aa: CASRMDRTHYGYTF
cdr3_nt: TGTGCCAGCAGGATGGACAGAACACACTATGGCTACACCTTC

v_call: TRBV3-1/TRBV3-2
clone_size: NA
d_call: NA
j_call: TRBJ1-2
cdr3_aa: CASSQKGLGYTF
cdr3_nt: TGTGCCAGCAGCCAAAAAGGGTTGGGCTACACCTTC

v_call: TRBV3-1/TRBV3-2
clone_size: NA
d_call: NA
j_call: TRBJ1-1
cdr3_aa: CASSQGGLGSEAFF
cdr3_nt: TGTGCCAGCAGCCAAGGAGGGCTGGGATCTGAAGCTTTCTTT

v_call: TRBV5-1
clone_size: once
d_call: NA
j_call: TRBJ2-7
cdr3_aa: CASSSSSATYEQYF
cdr3_nt: TGCGCCAGCAGCTCATCTAGCGCGACCTACGAGCAGTACTTC

v_call: TRBV28
clone_size: NA
d_call: TRBD1
j_call: TRBJ1-6
cdr3_aa: CASSRDSYNSPLHF
cdr3_nt: TGTGCCAGCAGCCGGGACAGTTATAATTCACCCCTCCACTTT

v_call: TRBV5-1
clone_size: NA
d_call: NA
j_call: TRBJ2-5
cdr3_aa: CASSLSLAETQYF
cdr3_nt: TGCGCCAGCAGCTTGTCCCTGGCAGAGACCCAGTACTTC

v_call: TRBV20-1
clone_size: NA
d_call: NA
j_call: TRBJ2-2
cdr3_aa: CSASINGYGTGELFF
cdr3_nt: TGCAGTGCTAGTATTAACGGGTATGGCACCGGGGAGCTGTTTTTT